The 25 T cell receptor beta chains reported below all come from one sample, sequenced in a study of blood T cell repertoires in COVID-19. Method: immunoSEQ multiplex PCR; TCRdb's copy keeps in-frame clones and lacks some. The sample shows about 80,000 clones, approximately 78% of them seen only once. Specimen: peripheral blood. These receptors all stem from a woman in her 70s with acute or convalescent COVID-19.

This clone occurred many times. The CDR3 DNA sequence: TGTGCCAGTAGTATAGAGTTAGTGGGCGGGAGTCCCTACGAGCAGTACTTC. It yields the protein CASSIELVGGSPYEQYF. This chain connects TRBV19 to TRBJ2-7, with 7 positions matching TRBD2. Germline CDR1 LNHDA, CDR2 SQIVND (reference sequence). This CDR3 spans 17 amino acids. The trim removed 0 bases at V and 2 bases at J, leaving 10 bases unmatched.

The rearrangement uses TRBV5-1 and TRBJ2-3; unclear D gene. Germline V gives CDR1 SGHRS, CDR2 YFSETQ. Trimming took 1 base from V and 1 from J, leaving 4 bases between them. This CDR3 has 13 amino acids. The CDR3 protein is CASSLSGTDTQYF. CDR3 sequence (DNA): TGCGCCAGCAGCTTGTCCGGCACAGATACGCAGTATTTT.

This chain uses TRBV5-6 with TRBJ1-5, with 8 bases matching TRBD1. Germline V gene lookup returns CDR1 SGHDT and CDR2 YYEEEE. Trimming took 2 bases from V and 2 from J; bases not matched to a gene: 6. The CDR3 spans 16 residues. CDR3 nucleotides: TGTGCCAGCAGCTTACAGGGGGTCTCGGGCAATCAGCCCCAGCATTTT. Protein sequence: CASSLQGVSGNQPQHF.

This clone showed up just a few times. The V and J genes are TRBV2 and TRBJ1-1; no definite D call. This CDR3 region has 10 residues. Trimming removed 5 bases at V and 7 bases at J, with 5 bases between. Germline CDR1 is SNHLY and CDR2 is FYNNEI. This CDR3 reads CASSIGEAFF. Written as DNA, the CDR3 is TGTGCCAGCAGTATCGGTGAAGCTTTCTTT.

The J gene is TRBJ1-4, the V gene TRBV2; D remains ambiguous. The germline V gene has CDR1 SNHLY and CDR2 FYNNEI. The CDR3 is 15 amino acids. Deletions cut 4 bases from V and 0 bases from J, with 9 bases between. CDR3 in DNA: TGTGCCAGCAGTGTGACACTAGCAACTAATGAAAAACTGTTTTTT. Translated: CASSVTLATNEKLFF. Looking up the rest from reference TRBV2 and TRBJ1-4 gives the full variable domain: EPEVTQTPSHQVTQMGQEVILRCVPISNHLYFYWYRQILGQKVEFLVSFYNNEISEKSEIFDDQFSVERPDGSNFTLKIRSTKLEDSAMYFCASSVTLATNEKLFFGSGTQLSVL.

The chain employs TRBV11-2 and TRBJ1-1; tentatively, D is TRBD1 (6 bases). The germline V gene encodes CDR1 SGHAT and CDR2 FQNNGV. The ends were cut back, 4 bases at V and 0 bases at J, with 15 bases in the middle. The CDR3 is made up of 16 amino acids. CDR3 sequence: CASSSRGGHVNTEAFF. The CDR3 region has the DNA TGTGCCAGCAGCTCGAGGGGGGGGCATGTGAACACTGAAGCTTTCTTT.

The genes are TRBV4-2 and TRBJ1-2; D is undetermined. This CDR3 has 15 amino acids. Germline values: CDR1 LGHNA, CDR2 YNFKEQ. V was cut by 0 bases and J by 4 bases, with 12 bases left in between. Written as DNA, the CDR3 is TGTGCCAGCAGCCAAGAACCATCGGGGTTCTATGGCTACACCTTC. Its protein is CASSQEPSGFYGYTF.

This clone appeared once. The rearrangement uses TRBV7-2 and TRBJ1-3; 7 bases match TRBD1. V trimming: 4 bases; J trimming: 4 bases; junction bases outside the gene matches: 4. The V gene's germline CDR1 is SGHTA and CDR2 FQGNSA. The CDR3 is made up of 14 amino acids. The CDR3 sequence: CASSYRTGGNTIYF. CDR3 nucleotides: TGTGCCAGCAGCTACCGGACAGGCGGAAACACCATATATTTT.

The chain recombines TRBV6-6 with TRBJ1-5, with a tentative D call TRBD1 (5 bases). V lost 5 bases to trimming and J lost 7 bases, with 15 bases between them. From germline, CDR1 is MNHNY and CDR2 SVGAGI (reference sequence). The CDR3 has 14 amino acids. The CDR3 DNA follows: TGTGCCAGCAGTCAAGCCCAGGGAGGACAGCCCCAGCATTTT. It is translated as CASSQAQGGQPQHF.

The chain joins TRBV7-3 to TRBJ2-1; D may be TRBD2 (6 bases). Looked up from germline, CDR1 is SGHTA and CDR2 is FQGTGA. V was trimmed by 4 bases and J by 1 base, leaving 11 bases between them. CDR3 length: 15 residues. The CDR3 DNA sequence: TGTGCCAGCAGCTCTACTAGCAGTTCCTACAATGAGCAGTTCTTC. Protein sequence: CASSSTSSSYNEQFF.

The chain uses TRBV7-8 and TRBJ2-5; TRBD1 aligns across 9 bases. CDR1 and CDR2 (germline): SGHVS, FQNEAQ. Trimming took 7 bases from V and 2 from J; bases not matched to a gene: 5. The CDR3 loop spans 14 amino acids. CDR3 sequence (DNA): TGTGCCAGCACCCTCGGGACAGGGCAAGAGACCCAGTACTTC. Translating gives CASTLGTGQETQYF.

This clone was seen a few times. The J gene is TRBJ1-1, the V gene TRBV28; TRBD1 matches 7 bases. Germline V gene data show CDR1 as MDHEN and CDR2 as SYDVKM. V was pared by 9 bases and J by 4 bases, with 11 bases of the junction left unmatched. CDR3 length: 14 amino acids. CDR3 residues: CASHSGRGSTEAFF. CDR3 DNA sequence: TGTGCCAGTCACTCGGGCAGGGGGTCCACTGAAGCTTTCTTT.

This sequence joins TRBV5-4 and TRBJ2-5, with no clear D. Germline lookup yields CDR1 SGHNT and CDR2 YYREEE (reference sequence). V lost 2 bases to trimming and J lost 3 bases, with 14 bases between them. The length of the CDR3 is 15 residues. CDR3 loop: CASSLSSFLEETQYF. Written as DNA, the CDR3 is TGTGCCAGCAGCTTAAGTAGTTTCTTAGAAGAGACCCAGTACTTC. The whole variable domain, filled in from reference TRBV5-4 and TRBJ2-5, reads ETGVTQSPTHLIKTRGQQVTLRCSSQSGHNTVSWYQQALGQGPQFIFQYYREEENGRGNFPPRFSGLQFPNYSSELNVNALELDDSALYLCASSLSSFLEETQYFGPGTRLLVL.

In its sample, this clone was seen many times. V gene TRBV2 combines with J gene TRBJ2-2; D perhaps matches TRBD1 (6 bases). Germline assignment: CDR1 SNHLY and CDR2 FYNNEI. This CDR3 comprises 15 residues. V lost 6 bases and J 7 bases, leaving 18 bases between the germline ends. The CDR3 bases are TGTGCCAGCAGGCGCCGGGACAAGACAGGCGGGGAGCTGTTTTTT. It is translated as CASRRRDKTGGELFF.

The V and J genes are TRBV29-1 and TRBJ2-3; a weak D match, TRBD2 (6 bases). The V end lost 6 bases, the J end lost 0 bases, and 10 bases lay between the germline ends. The CDR3 consists of 13 residues. The V gene's germline CDR1 is SQVTM and CDR2 ANQGSEA. CDR3 protein: CSVAGRSTDTQYF. The CDR3 nucleotides are TGCAGCGTCGCCGGGAGAAGCACAGATACGCAGTATTTT.

The chain joins TRBV27 to TRBJ2-7, with D tentatively TRBD2 (5 bases). The germline V gene encodes CDR1 MNHEY and CDR2 SMNVEV (reference sequence). The CDR3 sequence is 13 residues long. Trimming stripped 6 bases from V and 0 bases from J, with 9 bases between. CDR3 sequence reads: CASSQRSSYEQYF. The DNA of the CDR3 is TGTGCCAGCAGCCAGCGGAGCTCCTACGAGCAGTACTTC.

This clone was picked up one time. The chain combines TRBV2 with TRBJ1-5; 8 bases are a match to TRBD1. This CDR3 contains 16 residues. Germline trimming cut 3 bases from V and 5 bases from J; bases unmatched to any gene: 9. CDR1 is SNHLY and CDR2 is FYNNEI in the germline V gene. CDR3 loop: CASSEDRELTDQPQHF. CDR3 bases: TGTGCCAGCAGTGAGGACAGGGAGCTGACTGATCAGCCCCAGCATTTT.

The rearrangement joins TRBV29-1 to TRBJ1-6; the D gene is possibly TRBD1 (5 bases). The germline V and J ends were trimmed by 6 bases and 2 bases, with 14 bases remaining between them. The CDR3 is made up of 15 amino acids. Germline CDR1 reads SQVTM; CDR2 reads ANQGSEA. The CDR3 region has the DNA TGCAGCGTGTCGGAGGGGAAGACCTATAATTCACCCCTCCACTTT. It codes for CSVSEGKTYNSPLHF.

The chain has TRBV19 and TRBJ1-2, with D tentatively TRBD1 (5 bases). This CDR3 comprises 15 residues. Between the trimmed V and J ends, which lost 3 bases and 4 bases, there was a span of 15 bases. From germline, CDR1 is LNHDA and CDR2 SQIVND (reference sequence). The chain's CDR3 is CASSINRPGSYGYTF. CDR3 DNA sequence: TGTGCCAGTAGTATTAACAGGCCCGGCAGCTATGGCTACACCTTC.

The chain combines TRBV19 with TRBJ1-5; 8 bases are a match to TRBD1. The V segment lost 6 bases and the J segment 2 bases; nucleotides outside the gene matches: 3. From germline, CDR1 is LNHDA and CDR2 SQIVND (reference sequence). The CDR3 has 14 amino acids. CDR3 nucleotide sequence: TGTGCCAGTAGGCCGGGACAGGGCAATCAGCCCCAGCATTTT. This translates into CASRPGQGNQPQHF.

This chain links TRBV5-8 with TRBJ2-4; possibly TRBD1 for D (5 bases). V lost 6 bases, J lost 1 base, and 14 bases lay in between. This CDR3 is 15 amino acids long. CDR1 is SGHTS and CDR2 is YDEGEE in the germline V gene. CDR3 loop: CASNLRVRAKNIQYF. CDR3 bases: TGTGCCAGCAATCTCAGGGTTAGGGCCAAAAACATTCAGTACTTC.

The rearrangement uses TRBV4-1 and TRBJ2-3; TRBD1 is a possible D gene (5 bases). CDR3 length: 16 residues. Germline V lookup: CDR1 MGHRA, CDR2 YSYEKL. Trimming left V 3 bases short and J 3 bases short, with 16 bases between. CDR3 DNA sequence: TGCGCCAGCAGCCAGGGTTGGCAGGGAATGACAGATACGCAGTATTTT. Translation: CASSQGWQGMTDTQYF.

This clone appeared a few times. The rearrangement uses TRBV5-6 and TRBJ2-1, with 7 nucleotides matching TRBD2. The CDR3 consists of 13 residues. The junction had 3 bases not matched to a gene; V was cut back by 0 bases and J by 9 bases. Germline V gives CDR1 SGHDT, CDR2 YYEEEE. The CDR3 DNA is TGTGCCAGCAGCTTGGAGCCTAGCGGTGAGCAGTTCTTC. As protein: CASSLEPSGEQFF.

The count of this clone is one. The chain links TRBV5-1 to TRBJ2-1; 7 positions match TRBD2. V lost 5 bases, J lost 6 bases, and 11 bases stayed unmatched. CDR3 length equals 15 residues. Germline CDR1 and CDR2: SGHRS and YFSETQ. As DNA, the CDR3 is TGCGCCAGCAGTCTTTCGGCGGGAGTGGGCAATGAGCAGTTCTTC. Residues: CASSLSAGVGNEQFF.

The chain recombines TRBV29-1 with TRBJ1-2, with TRBD1 as a possible D gene (6 bases). Germline V gene sequence: CDR1 SQVTM, CDR2 ANQGSEA. This CDR3 is built from 12 residues. V dropped 4 bases and J dropped 6 bases, with 12 bases sitting between them. CDR3: CSVVGGRDGYTF. The CDR3 region has the DNA TGCAGCGTTGTGGGGGGGCGCGATGGCTACACCTTC.